The clone carrying this TCR beta chain was picked up one time. The entry originates in a study of blood T cell repertoires in COVID-19. About the study: Nucleic acid was either cDNA or gDNA, and it came from T cells, B-cell-depleted T cells, or PBMCs.

Deletions cut 6 bases from V and 0 bases from J, with 10 bases between. Germline lookup yields CDR1 LNHDA and CDR2 SQIVND (reference sequence). This CDR3 comprises 14 residues. As processed by the authors: Nucleated cell counts were estimated from reference gene primer amplification. Using immunoSEQ multiplex PCR, the repertoire was profiled, and TCRdb retains in-frame clones only, with some absent. The D gene and trimming were derived from the DNA, and the V and J assignments and clone size from that table. Seen here are about 120,000 clones, roughly 90% observed once, and the top ten hold around 4.5%.

This TCR was recovered from a man between 60 and 70 years old with COVID-19, enrolled during active disease. The sample taken for sequencing was peripheral blood. This chain joins TRBV19 and TRBJ2-3; maybe TRBD2 (6 bases). The CDR3 here is CASSGTLSTDTQYF. Written as DNA, the CDR3 is TGTGCCAGTAGCGGGACTCTTAGCACAGATACGCAGTATTTT.